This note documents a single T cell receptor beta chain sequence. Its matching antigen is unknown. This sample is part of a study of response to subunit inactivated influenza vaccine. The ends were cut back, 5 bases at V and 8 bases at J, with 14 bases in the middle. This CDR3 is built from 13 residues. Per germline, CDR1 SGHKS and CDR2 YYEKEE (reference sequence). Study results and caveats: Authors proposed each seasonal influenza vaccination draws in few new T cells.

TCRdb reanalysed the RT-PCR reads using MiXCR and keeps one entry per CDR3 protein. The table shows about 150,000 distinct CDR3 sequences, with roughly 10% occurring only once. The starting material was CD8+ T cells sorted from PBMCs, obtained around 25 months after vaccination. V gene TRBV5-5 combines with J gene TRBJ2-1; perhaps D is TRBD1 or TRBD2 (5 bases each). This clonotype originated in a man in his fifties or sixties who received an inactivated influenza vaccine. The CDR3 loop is CASRNDLGDEQFF. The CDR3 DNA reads TGTGCCAGCAGGAATGATTTGGGGGATGAGCAGTTCTTC.